This passage covers 17 T cell receptor beta chains from one sample sequenced in a study of T cell responses to AZD1222 COVID-19 vaccine (dated by TCRdb to the early 2020s). Reading the label with the study, this specimen's time point is: about 28 days (+/-7) after the second vaccine dose. Library method: the immunoSEQ multiplex PCR assay. TCRdb re-hosts the immuneACCESS table, in-frame sequences only. Its copies lack some clones; in the studies checked, an unresolved V gene accounts for under half of them, and the cause for the rest is not known. The sample profile shows some 200,000 clones; about nine tenths of them were found once. Around 3% of the sample is held by the ten biggest clonotypes. This material consisted of peripheral blood, taken 28 days after the second AZD1222 dose. Every receptor here comes from an adult who received the AZD1222 COVID-19 vaccine.

In this sample, this clone turned up a few times. V is TRBV18 and J is TRBJ2-2, with D possibly matching TRBD1 (6 bases). This CDR3 contains 15 residues. Trimming pared 6 bases from V and 5 bases from J, leaving 16 bases between. The germline V gene has CDR1 KGHSH and CDR2 LQKENI. The DNA for the CDR3 is TGTGCCAGCTCTCAACTTACAGGGTCAACCGGGGAGCTGTTTTTT. It yields the protein CASSQLTGSTGELFF.

This clone appeared a single time. This chain connects TRBV15 to TRBJ2-6; D might be TRBD2 (6 bases). Per the germline V gene, CDR1 is LNHNV and CDR2 is YYDKDF (reference sequence). The CDR3 runs 13 residues. The germline V and J ends were trimmed by 5 bases and 4 bases, with 6 bases remaining between them. CDR3 amino acids: CATSGGGANVLTF. The CDR3, as DNA: TGTGCCACCAGCGGAGGGGGGGCCAACGTCCTGACTTTC.

The chain uses TRBV3-1 (or the pseudogene TRBV3-2) and TRBJ2-1; 7 bases are a match to TRBD2. This CDR3 has 16 amino acids. Germline CDR1 LGHDT, CDR2 YNNKEL (reference sequence). V gave up 7 bases and J gave up 9 bases; unmatched junction bases: 18. CDR3 in DNA: TGTGCCAGCAAACGGGGTCCGGGGGGTGATAGTACTGAGCAGTTCTTC. Residues: CASKRGPGGDSTEQFF.

As to this clone: Other DNA sequences within the sample encode an identical CDR3. The J gene is TRBJ1-6, the V gene TRBV12-3 or TRBV12-4; the D is unclear. The CDR3 consists of 12 residues. Trimming shortened V by 6 bases and J by 9 bases, and 9 bases separated the two germline ends. CDR3 amino acids: CASSSLGSPLHF. The CDR3 nucleotides read TGTGCCAGCAGCTCCTTGGGTTCACCCCTCCACTTT.

The chain uses TRBV12-5 and TRBJ2-2; 11 bases fit TRBD2. V was clipped by 2 bases and J by 4 bases; unmatched bases: 12. Germline lookup yields CDR1 LGHNT and CDR2 FRNRAP. CDR3 length: 19 residues. CDR3 in DNA: TGTGCTAGTGGTTTGAGCCGCGGGGGGGGACTAGCGGCCACCGGGGAGCTGTTTTTT. It translates to CASGLSRGGGLAATGELFF.

V is TRBV28 and J is TRBJ2-7, with 12 bases that match TRBD1. The CDR3 extends over 14 amino acids. The trim removed 8 bases at V and 5 bases at J, leaving 7 bases unmatched. CDR1 and CDR2 (germline): MDHEN, SYDVKM. CDR3 loop: CASGTGTGGNEQYF. The CDR3, as DNA: TGTGCCAGCGGTACCGGGACAGGGGGCAACGAGCAGTACTTC.

The chain employs TRBV10-3 and TRBJ1-6, with a weak D call TRBD1 (5 bases). The length of the CDR3 is 15 residues. The V and J ends lost 3 bases and 8 bases respectively, with 14 bases between them. The germline V gene encodes CDR1 ENHRY and CDR2 SYGVKD. CDR3 region: CAISEIGGSDSPLHF. CDR3 DNA sequence: TGTGCCATCAGTGAAATCGGGGGTAGCGATTCACCCCTCCACTTT.

This chain connects TRBV11-2 to TRBJ2-7; TRBD2 aligns across 14 bases. Germline CDR1 is SGHAT and CDR2 is FQNNGV. V dropped 5 bases and J dropped 6; count of bases not matched to a gene: 3. This CDR3 region has 14 residues. CDR3 loop: CASSAGLAGGEQYF. CDR3 nucleotides: TGTGCCAGCAGCGCCGGACTAGCGGGAGGCGAGCAGTACTTC.

The chain is built from TRBV4-1 and TRBJ1-4, with 7 bases lining up with TRBD1. Germline trimming cut 2 bases from V and 5 bases from J; bases unmatched to any gene: 8. The CDR3 length is 16 residues. Per the germline V gene, CDR1 is MGHRA and CDR2 is YSYEKL. The CDR3 DNA reads TGCGCCAGCAGCCAATTAAGACAGGGCGGAAATGAAAAACTGTTTTTT. Protein: CASSQLRQGGNEKLFF.

In its sample, this clone was seen once. This may arise from a read error, as a much more abundant clone is one base away. The chain uses TRBV5-8 and TRBJ1-5, with TRBD1 as a possible D gene (5 bases). The germline V gene encodes CDR1 SGHTS and CDR2 YDEGEE. Trimming removed 4 bases from V and 5 bases from J, with 10 bases in between. The CDR3 loop spans 13 amino acids. The CDR3 DNA sequence: TGTGCCAGCAGCCTGGGGGGGGATCAGCCCCAGCATTTT. It encodes CASSLGGDQPQHF. Looking up the rest from reference TRBV5-8 and TRBJ1-5 gives the full variable domain: EAGVTQSPTHLIKTRGQQATLRCSPISGHTSVYWYQQALGLGLQFLLWYDEGEERNRGNFPPRFSGRQFPNYSSELNVNALELEDSALYLCASSLGGDQPQHFGDGTRLSIL.

Only one count was recorded for this clone. The chain employs TRBV27 and TRBJ2-1, with TRBD2 as a possible D gene (6 bases). The CDR3 is 12 amino acids. The V and J ends lost 2 bases and 10 bases respectively, with 9 bases between them. From germline, CDR1 is MNHEY and CDR2 SMNVEV (reference sequence). CDR3: CASSLRGREQFF. CDR3 coding DNA: TGTGCCAGCAGTTTAAGAGGGAGGGAGCAGTTCTTC.

This clone was picked up one time. The rearrangement joins TRBV19 to TRBJ2-1, with D tentatively TRBD2 (6 bases). The V end lost 6 bases, the J end lost 6 bases, and 18 bases lay between the germline ends. Germline V gene data show CDR1 as LNHDA and CDR2 as SQIVND (reference sequence). The CDR3 consists of 15 residues. This CDR3 is CASRRDFNRANEQFF. The CDR3 region has the DNA TGTGCCAGTAGGAGGGACTTTAACCGGGCCAATGAGCAGTTCTTC.

CDR3 amino acids: CATSRTKGEITDTQYF. As DNA, the CDR3 is TGTGCCACCAGCAGAACAAAAGGGGAAATCACAGATACGCAGTATTTT. This chain links TRBV15 with TRBJ2-3; tentative D call: TRBD1 (5 bases). CDR1 is LNHNV, CDR2 YYDKDF, per germline (reference sequence). The CDR3 has 16 amino acids. Trimming took 2 bases from V and 2 from J, leaving 14 bases between them.

V usage is TRBV7-9 and J usage is TRBJ1-1; D not certain. V shed 2 bases and J shed 10 bases, with 11 bases lying between them. There are 12 residues in the CDR3. From germline, CDR1 is SEHNR and CDR2 FQNEAQ (reference sequence). The CDR3 loop is CASSLIGIGAFF. The CDR3 region has the DNA TGTGCCAGCAGCTTAATCGGGATCGGAGCTTTCTTT.

The chain couples TRBV28 to TRBJ1-5; D is undetermined. This CDR3 is 13 amino acids long. The V end lost 7 bases, the J end lost 7 bases, and 14 bases lay between the germline ends. CDR1 is MDHEN, CDR2 SYDVKM, per germline. In nucleotides, the CDR3 is TGTGCCAGCAAGGAGCAACTAAACCAGCCCCAGCATTTT. As protein: CASKEQLNQPQHF.

The V call is TRBV4-3, the J call TRBJ2-7; 9 bases are shared with TRBD2. V dropped 5 bases and J dropped 6; count of bases not matched to a gene: 8. The CDR3 is 14 amino acids. Germline values: CDR1 LGHNA, CDR2 YSLEER. CDR3: CASSVVAGVREQYF. DNA of the CDR3: TGCGCCAGCAGCGTGGTAGCGGGAGTTCGCGAGCAGTACTTC.

CDR3 DNA: TGTGCCAGCTCCTACGCGTCTTTCAACACTGAAGCTTTCTTT. This sequence encodes CASSYASFNTEAFF. The chain joins TRBV18 to TRBJ1-1; D is unclear. The V end lost 6 bases, the J end lost 2 bases, and 13 bases lay between the germline ends. Germline V gene lookup returns CDR1 KGHSH and CDR2 LQKENI. The CDR3 loop spans 14 amino acids.